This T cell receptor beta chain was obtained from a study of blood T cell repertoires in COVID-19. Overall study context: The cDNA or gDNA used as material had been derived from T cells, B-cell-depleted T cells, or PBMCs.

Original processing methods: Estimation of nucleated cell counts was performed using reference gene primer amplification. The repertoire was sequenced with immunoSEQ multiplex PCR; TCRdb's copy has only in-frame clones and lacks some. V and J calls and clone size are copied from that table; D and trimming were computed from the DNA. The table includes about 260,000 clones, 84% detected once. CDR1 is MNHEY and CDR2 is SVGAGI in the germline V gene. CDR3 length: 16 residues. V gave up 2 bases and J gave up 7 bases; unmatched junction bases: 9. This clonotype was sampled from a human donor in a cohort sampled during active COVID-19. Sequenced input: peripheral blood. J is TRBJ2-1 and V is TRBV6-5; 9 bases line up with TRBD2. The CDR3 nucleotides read TGTGCCAGCAGTTACAGACCTAGCGGGATTAGAAATGAGCAGTTCTTC. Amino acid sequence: CASSYRPSGIRNEQFF.